The clone carrying this TCR beta chain was counted ten times or more. Its antigen is unknown. This specimen comes from a study of T cells in Graves' hyperthyroidism and ophthalmopathy. Findings of the study overall: Ophthalmopathy and stable hyperthyroidism were told apart by a 13 V-J model. Most thyroid-expanded clonotypes above 0.001 were also found in blood.

TCR beta CDR3 regions were amplified from RNA transcripts. A first-round RT-PCR of the TCR CDR3 used the HTBI primer set. TCRdb re-derived calls from the multiplex PCR reads in MiXCR, one entry per CDR3 protein. The sample yields about 640,000 distinct CDR3 sequences, about 14% seen once. Germline V gives CDR1 MNHEY, CDR2 SVGEGT. The CDR3 spans 13 residues. With 9 bases removed from V and 2 bases from J, the gap between germline ends came to 14 bases. The genes are TRBV6-2 or TRBV6-3 and TRBJ2-7, with D possibly being TRBD1 (6 bases). The source is a woman aged 45 to 65 with Graves' ophthalmopathy. The sample was blood. The CDR3 bases are TGTGCCAGTCAACGGGACATCACCTACGAGCAGTACTTC. It yields the protein CASQRDITYEQYF.